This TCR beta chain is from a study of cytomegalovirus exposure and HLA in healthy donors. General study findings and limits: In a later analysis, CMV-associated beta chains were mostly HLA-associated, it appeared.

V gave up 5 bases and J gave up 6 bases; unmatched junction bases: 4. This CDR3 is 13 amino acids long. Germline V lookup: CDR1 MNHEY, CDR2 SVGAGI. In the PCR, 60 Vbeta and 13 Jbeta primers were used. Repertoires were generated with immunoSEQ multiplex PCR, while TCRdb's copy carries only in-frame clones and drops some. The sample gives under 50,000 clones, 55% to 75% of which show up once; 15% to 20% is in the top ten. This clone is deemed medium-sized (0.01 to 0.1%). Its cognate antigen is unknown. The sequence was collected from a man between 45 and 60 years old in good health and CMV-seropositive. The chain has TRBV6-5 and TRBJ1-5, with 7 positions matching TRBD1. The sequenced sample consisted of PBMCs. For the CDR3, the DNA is TGTGCCAGCAGTGTACAGGGGAGTCAGCCCCAGCATTTT. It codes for CASSVQGSQPQHF.